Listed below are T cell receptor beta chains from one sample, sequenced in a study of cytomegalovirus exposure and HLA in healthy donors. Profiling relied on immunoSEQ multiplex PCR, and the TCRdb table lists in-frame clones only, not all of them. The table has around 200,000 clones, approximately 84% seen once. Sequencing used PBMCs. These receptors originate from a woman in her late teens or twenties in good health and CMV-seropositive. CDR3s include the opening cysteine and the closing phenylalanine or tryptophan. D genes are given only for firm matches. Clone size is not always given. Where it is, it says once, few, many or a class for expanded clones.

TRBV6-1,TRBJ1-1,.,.,TGTGCCAGCAGTCCACAGGGGAACACTGAAGCTTTCTTT,CASSPQGNTEAFF
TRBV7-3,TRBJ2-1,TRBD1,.,TGTGCCAGCAACAGGGGGTACAATGAGCAGTTCTTC,CASNRGYNEQFF
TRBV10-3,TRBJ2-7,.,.,TGTGCCACTCGTAGCGGTTACGAGCAGTACTTC,CATRSGYEQYF
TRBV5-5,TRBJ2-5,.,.,TGTGCCAGCAGCGACCATTTCGCAGGGGTGGAGACCCAGTACTTC,CASSDHFAGVETQYF
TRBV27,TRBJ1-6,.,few,TGTGCCAGCAGTTCGTACAGGCAGGATAATTCACCCCTCCACTTT,CASSSYRQDNSPLHF
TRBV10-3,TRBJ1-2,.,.,TGTGCCATCTTAACTTCCGGACAGACTAACTATGGCTACACCTTC,CAILTSGQTNYGYTF
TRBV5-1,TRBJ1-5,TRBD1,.,TGCGCCAGCAGCTGGACAGGAGGTGGGCCCCAGCATTTT,CASSWTGGGPQHF
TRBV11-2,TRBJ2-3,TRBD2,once,TGTGCCAGCAGCTTAGTTCTAGCGGGGAGCACAGATACGCAGTATTTT,CASSLVLAGSTDTQYF
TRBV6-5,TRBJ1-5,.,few,TGTGCCAGCAGTTACTCGTTAAGCCAGCCCCAGCATTTT,CASSYSLSQPQHF
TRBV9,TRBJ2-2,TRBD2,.,TGTGCCAGCAGCGTAGTTGGGACTAGCGGCGGGGAGCTGTTTTTT,CASSVVGTSGGELFF
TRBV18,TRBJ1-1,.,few,TGTGCCAGCTCACTACAAAGACAGAACACTGAAGCTTTCTTT,CASSLQRQNTEAFF
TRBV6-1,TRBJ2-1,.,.,TGTGCCAGCAGTGATTCCGAAAAGAGCTCCTACAATGAGCAGTTCTTC,CASSDSEKSSYNEQFF
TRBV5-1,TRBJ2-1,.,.,TGCGCCAGCAGCCAAAGACAGGTCTCCTACAATGAGCAGTTCTTC,CASSQRQVSYNEQFF
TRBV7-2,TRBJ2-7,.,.,TGTGCCAGCAGCCCCATCCGCAGTTCCTACGAGCAGTACTTC,CASSPIRSSYEQYF
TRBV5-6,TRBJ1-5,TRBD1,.,TGTGCCAGCAGCGACGGACAGGGTTCTCGCAATCAGCCCCAGCATTTT,CASSDGQGSRNQPQHF
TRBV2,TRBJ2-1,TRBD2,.,TGTGCCAGCACCTCCCCGGGACTAGCGGGGGAACCCTACAATGAGCAGTTCTTC,CASTSPGLAGEPYNEQFF
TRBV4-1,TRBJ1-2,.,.,TGCGCCAGCAGCCGGTCTCAAGGGGTTGGCTACACCTTC,CASSRSQGVGYTF
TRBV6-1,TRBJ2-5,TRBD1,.,TGTGCCAGCGGTCAGGGGGCGGTAGGCCAAGAGACCCAGTACTTC,CASGQGAVGQETQYF
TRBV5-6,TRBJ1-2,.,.,TGTGCCAGCAGCTTGACGACCGCGGAATATGGCTACACCTTC,CASSLTTAEYGYTF
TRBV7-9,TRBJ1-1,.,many,TGTGCCAGCAGCTTAGCGCTAGACAGTCTCGGTGAAGCTTTCTTT,CASSLALDSLGEAFF
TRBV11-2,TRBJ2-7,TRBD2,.,TGTGCCAGCAGCTTTACGCGGGGGGGCTCTGTGGACGAGCAGTACTTC,CASSFTRGGSVDEQYF
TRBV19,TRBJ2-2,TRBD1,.,TGTGCCAGTAGTATTGCCGGGACAGGGGCCACCGGGGAGCTGTTTTTT,CASSIAGTGATGELFF
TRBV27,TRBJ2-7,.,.,TGTGCCAGCAGTTTTTTGAACAAAGGGGGCGAGCAGTACTTC,CASSFLNKGGEQYF
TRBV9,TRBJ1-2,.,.,TGTGCCAGCAGCCTTACCCCGGGTGGAGATCCCTATGGCTACACCTTC,CASSLTPGGDPYGYTF
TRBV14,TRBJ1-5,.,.,TGTGCCAGCAGCCCGAGTAACAATCAGCCCCAGCATTTT,CASSPSNNQPQHF
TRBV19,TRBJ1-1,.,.,TGTGCCAGTAGTATATCAGGAGGGGCGACTGAAGCTTTCTTT,CASSISGGATEAFF
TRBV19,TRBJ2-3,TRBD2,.,TGTGCCAGTACCTCGACTAGCGGGAGTGTCCCGACGCAGTATTTT,CASTSTSGSVPTQYF
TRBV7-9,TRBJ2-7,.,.,TGTGCCAGCAGCCCCCGGGGGGCCGCAGACTCCTACGAGCAGTACTTC,CASSPRGAADSYEQYF
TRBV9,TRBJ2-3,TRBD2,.,TGTGCCAGCAGCGTCGTACTAGCGGGGTCCACAGATACGCAGTATTTT,CASSVVLAGSTDTQYF
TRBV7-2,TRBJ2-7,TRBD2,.,TGTGCCAGCAGCCCTCTAGCGGGGGGATCCTACGAGCAGTACTTC,CASSPLAGGSYEQYF
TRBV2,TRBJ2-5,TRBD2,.,TGTGCCAGCGGGGGTCAGCGGGGGTCGTACCAAGAGACCCAGTACTTC,CASGGQRGSYQETQYF